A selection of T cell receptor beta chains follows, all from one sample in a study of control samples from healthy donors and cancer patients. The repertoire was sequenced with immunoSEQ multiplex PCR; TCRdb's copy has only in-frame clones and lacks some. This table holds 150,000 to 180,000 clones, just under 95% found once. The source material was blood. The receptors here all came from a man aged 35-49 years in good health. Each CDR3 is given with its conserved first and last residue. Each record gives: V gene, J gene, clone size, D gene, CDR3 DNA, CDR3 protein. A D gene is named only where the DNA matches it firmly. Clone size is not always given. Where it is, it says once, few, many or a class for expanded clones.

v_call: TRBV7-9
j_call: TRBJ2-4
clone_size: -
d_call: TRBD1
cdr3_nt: TGTGCCAGCAGCCCTGGGACAGACATAAACATTCAGTACTTC
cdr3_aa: CASSPGTDINIQYF

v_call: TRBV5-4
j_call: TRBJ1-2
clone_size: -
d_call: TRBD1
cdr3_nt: TGTGCCAGCAGCTTGGGGCCACAGGGGAAGGATGGCTACACCTTC
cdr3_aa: CASSLGPQGKDGYTF

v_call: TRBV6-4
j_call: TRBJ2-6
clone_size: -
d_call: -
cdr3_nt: TGTGCCAGCAGTGACTCCGGCTCTGGGGCCAACGTCCTGACTTTC
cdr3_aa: CASSDSGSGANVLTF

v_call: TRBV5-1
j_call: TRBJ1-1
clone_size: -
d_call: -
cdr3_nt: TGCGCCAGCAGCTTGAACCGACAGACTGAAGCTTTCTTT
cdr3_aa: CASSLNRQTEAFF

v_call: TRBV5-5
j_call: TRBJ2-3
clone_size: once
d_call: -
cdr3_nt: TGTGCCAGCAGCTTGTCCATTTTGGGGACAGATACGCAGTATTTT
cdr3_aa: CASSLSILGTDTQYF

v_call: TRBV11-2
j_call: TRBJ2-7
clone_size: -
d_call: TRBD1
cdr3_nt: TGTGCCAGCAGTCCAAAGGGGACAGGGACGAGGGAGCAGTACTTC
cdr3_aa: CASSPKGTGTREQYF

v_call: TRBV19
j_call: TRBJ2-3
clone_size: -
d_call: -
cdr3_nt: TGTGCCAGTAACCGGCAGTCCACAGATACGCAGTATTTT
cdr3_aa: CASNRQSTDTQYF

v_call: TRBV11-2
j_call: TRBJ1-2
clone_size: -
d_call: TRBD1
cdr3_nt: TGTGCCAGCAGCCCACAACCGGGACAGGGTTATGGCTACACCTTC
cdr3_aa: CASSPQPGQGYGYTF

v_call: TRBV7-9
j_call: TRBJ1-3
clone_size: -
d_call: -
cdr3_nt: TGTGCCAGCAGCTTACTGGCAGATGGAAACACCATATATTTT
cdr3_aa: CASSLLADGNTIYF

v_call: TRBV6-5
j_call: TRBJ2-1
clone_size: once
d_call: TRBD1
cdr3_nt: TGTGCCAGCAGTTCGGACAGGCGATACAATGAGCAGTTCTTC
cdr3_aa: CASSSDRRYNEQFF

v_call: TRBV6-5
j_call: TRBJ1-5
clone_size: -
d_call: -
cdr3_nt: TGTGCCAGCACCCCATCGGACTCGGGACAGCCCCAGCATTTT
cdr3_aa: CASTPSDSGQPQHF

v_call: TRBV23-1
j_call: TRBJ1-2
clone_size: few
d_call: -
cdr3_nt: TGCGCCAGCAGTCAATCGAGGTATGGCTACACCTTC
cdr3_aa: CASSQSRYGYTF

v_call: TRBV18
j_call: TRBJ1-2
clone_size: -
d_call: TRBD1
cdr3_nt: TGTGCCAGCTCACCACGGGCAGGGGGAACTAACTATGGCTACACCTTC
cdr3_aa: CASSPRAGGTNYGYTF

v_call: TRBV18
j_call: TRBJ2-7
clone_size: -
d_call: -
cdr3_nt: TGTGCCAGCTCAGAATACCGGGACTCCTACGAGCAGTACTTC
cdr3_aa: CASSEYRDSYEQYF

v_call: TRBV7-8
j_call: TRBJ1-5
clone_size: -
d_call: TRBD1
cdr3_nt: TGTGCCAGCAGCCGAGGGACAGCTAATCAGCCCCAGCATTTT
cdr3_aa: CASSRGTANQPQHF

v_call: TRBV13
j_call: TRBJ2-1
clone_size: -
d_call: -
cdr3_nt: TGTGCCAGCAGCTTACCGCAGGGGACACACAATGAGCAGTTCTTC
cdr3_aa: CASSLPQGTHNEQFF

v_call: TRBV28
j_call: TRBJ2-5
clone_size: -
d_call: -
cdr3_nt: TGTGCCAGCAGATTAGAAAACCCCGGGCAAGAGACCCAGTACTTC
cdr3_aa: CASRLENPGQETQYF

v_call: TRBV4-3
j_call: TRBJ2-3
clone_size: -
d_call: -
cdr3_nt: TGCGCCAGCAGTGGGGCGGGGCTAAGCACAGATACGCAGTATTTT
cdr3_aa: CASSGAGLSTDTQYF

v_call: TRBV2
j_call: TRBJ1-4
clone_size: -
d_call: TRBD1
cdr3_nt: TGTGCCAGCAGTGCCGGACAGGGCGGAACTAATGAAAAACTGTTTTTT
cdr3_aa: CASSAGQGGTNEKLFF

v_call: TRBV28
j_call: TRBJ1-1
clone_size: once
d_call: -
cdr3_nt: TGTGCCAGCAGCTCAGGGGAAGCTTTCTTT
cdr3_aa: CASSSGEAFF

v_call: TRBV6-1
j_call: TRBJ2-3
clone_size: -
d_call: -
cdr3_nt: TGTGCCAGCAGTGAACCACAGACTAATACGCAGTATTTT
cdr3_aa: CASSEPQTNTQYF

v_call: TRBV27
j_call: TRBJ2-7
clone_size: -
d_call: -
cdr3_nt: TGTGCCAGCAGTTCGTTTCCTCAGGGAGGACCCTACGAGCAGTACTTC
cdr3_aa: CASSSFPQGGPYEQYF

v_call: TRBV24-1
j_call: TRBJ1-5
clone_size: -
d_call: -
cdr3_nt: TGTGCCTCAAGCGGGGGTACCAATCAGCCCCAGCATTTT
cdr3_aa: CASSGGTNQPQHF

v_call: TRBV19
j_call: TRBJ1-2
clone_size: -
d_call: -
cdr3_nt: TGTGCCAGTACCCCGGACGGATACTATGGCTACACCTTC
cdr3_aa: CASTPDGYYGYTF

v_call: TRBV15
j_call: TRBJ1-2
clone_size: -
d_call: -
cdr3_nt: TGTGCCACCAGCAGAGGGGTGGGGGGAGAGTATGGCTACACCTTC
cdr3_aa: CATSRGVGGEYGYTF

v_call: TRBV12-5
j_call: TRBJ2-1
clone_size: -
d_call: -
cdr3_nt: TGTGCTAGTGGTCCCAGGGGGGGGAATGAGCAGTTCTTC
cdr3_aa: CASGPRGGNEQFF

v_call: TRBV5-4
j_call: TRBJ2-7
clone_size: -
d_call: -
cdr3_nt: TGTGCCAGCAGCTTGGGTGCTCAGGTGTCCTACGAGCAGTACTTC
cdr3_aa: CASSLGAQVSYEQYF

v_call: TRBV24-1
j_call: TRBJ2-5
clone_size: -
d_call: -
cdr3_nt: TGTGCCACCAGTGATTTGGGACTACCAGAGACCCAGTACTTC
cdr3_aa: CATSDLGLPETQYF

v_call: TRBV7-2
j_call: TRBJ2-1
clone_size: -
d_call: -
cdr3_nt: TGTGCCAGCACGGGGTATATCCACAATGAGCAGTTCTTC
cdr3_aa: CASTGYIHNEQFF

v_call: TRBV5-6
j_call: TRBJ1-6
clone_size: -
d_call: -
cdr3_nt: TGTGCCAGCACCATAGGGGCCTTCCGGTCACCCCTCCACTTT
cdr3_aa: CASTIGAFRSPLHF

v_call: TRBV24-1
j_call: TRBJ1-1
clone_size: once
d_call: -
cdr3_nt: TGTGCCACCAGTGATCCCCACGGGACGGCGACCGGAGCTTTCTTT
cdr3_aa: CATSDPHGTATGAFF

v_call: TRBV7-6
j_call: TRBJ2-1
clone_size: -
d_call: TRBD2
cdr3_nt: TGTGCCAGCAGCTTCGGACTAGCGGGGGGGCCCCGCTACAATGAGCAGTTCTTC
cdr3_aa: CASSFGLAGGPRYNEQFF

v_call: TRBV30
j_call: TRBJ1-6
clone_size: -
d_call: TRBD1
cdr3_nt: TGTGCCTGGAGCCTCACAGGGGTTAAGCCCCTCCACTTT
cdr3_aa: CAWSLTGVKPLHF

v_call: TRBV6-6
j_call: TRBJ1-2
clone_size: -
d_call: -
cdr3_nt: TGTGCCAGCAGTCGGAACCTTTTCGGGACGGATAATGATGGCTACACCTTC
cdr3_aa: CASSRNLFGTDNDGYTF

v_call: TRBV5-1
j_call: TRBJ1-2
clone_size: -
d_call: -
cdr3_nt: TGCGCCAGCAGCTTGGCCCAGGCAGGTCTTGGCTACACCTTC
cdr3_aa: CASSLAQAGLGYTF

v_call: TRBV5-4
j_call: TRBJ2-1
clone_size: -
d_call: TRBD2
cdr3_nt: TGTGCCAGCAGCTTGGGACTAGCGGGTGGAGTCTCCTACAATGAGCAGTTCTTC
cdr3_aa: CASSLGLAGGVSYNEQFF

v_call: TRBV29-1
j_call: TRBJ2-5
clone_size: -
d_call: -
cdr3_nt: TGCAGCGTGGGAGGCGGCAGCCGACGGGGCCAGTACTTC
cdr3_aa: CSVGGGSRRGQYF

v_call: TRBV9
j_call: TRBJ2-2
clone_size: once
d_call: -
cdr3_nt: TGTGCCAGCAGTCGCGGGGGCGCGAACACCGGGGAGCTGTTTTTT
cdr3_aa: CASSRGGANTGELFF

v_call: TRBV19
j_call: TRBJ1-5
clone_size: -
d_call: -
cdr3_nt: TGTGCCAGTAGTTCTCCCGGTGGTGGGGTATATAGCAATCAGCCCCAGCATTTT
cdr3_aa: CASSSPGGGVYSNQPQHF

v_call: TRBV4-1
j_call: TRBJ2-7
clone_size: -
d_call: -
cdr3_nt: TGCGCCAGCAGCCAAGATCTACGGGACTCCGCATACGAGCAGTACTTC
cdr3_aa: CASSQDLRDSAYEQYF

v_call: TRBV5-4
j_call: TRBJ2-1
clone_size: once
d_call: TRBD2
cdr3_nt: TGTGCCAGCACCCTTCTAGCGGGGGGCCATGAGCAGTTCTTC
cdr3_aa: CASTLLAGGHEQFF

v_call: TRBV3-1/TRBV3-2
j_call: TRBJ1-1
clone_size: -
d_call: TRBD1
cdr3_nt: TGTGCCAGCAGCCCCCTGGACAGGGAAAACACTGAAGCTTTCTTT
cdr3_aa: CASSPLDRENTEAFF

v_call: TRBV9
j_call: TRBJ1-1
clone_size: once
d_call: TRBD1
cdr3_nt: TGTGCCAGCAGCGCCAGACAGGGGGCGAACACTGAAGCTTTCTTT
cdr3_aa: CASSARQGANTEAFF

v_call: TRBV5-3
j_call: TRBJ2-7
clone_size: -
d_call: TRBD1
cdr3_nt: TGTGCCAGAAGCTTGGGGTCCAACAGGGGCTCAGGCGTTCTGGAGTACGAGCAGTACTTC
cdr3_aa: CARSLGSNRGSGVLEYEQYF

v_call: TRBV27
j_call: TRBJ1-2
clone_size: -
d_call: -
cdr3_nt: TGTGCCAGCAGTTCGGCGGACGGCCGGTTCTATGGCTACACCTTC
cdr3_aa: CASSSADGRFYGYTF

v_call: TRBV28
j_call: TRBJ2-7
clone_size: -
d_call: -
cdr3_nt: TGTGCCAGCAATTGGGGTCGGGCTTACGAGCAGTACTTC
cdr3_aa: CASNWGRAYEQYF

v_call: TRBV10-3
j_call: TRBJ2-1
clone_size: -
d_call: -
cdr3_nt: TGTGCCATCAGTGGCCCCGGGACGGGGTACAATGAGCAGTTCTTC
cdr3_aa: CAISGPGTGYNEQFF

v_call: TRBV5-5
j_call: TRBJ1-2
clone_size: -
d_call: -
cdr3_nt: TGTGCCAGCAGCTTGGACAGAACTAACTATGGCTACACCTTC
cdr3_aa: CASSLDRTNYGYTF

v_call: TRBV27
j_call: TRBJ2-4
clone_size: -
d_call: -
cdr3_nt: TGTGCCAGCAGTTTATACCCATTAGCCAAAAACATTCAGTACTTC
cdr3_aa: CASSLYPLAKNIQYF

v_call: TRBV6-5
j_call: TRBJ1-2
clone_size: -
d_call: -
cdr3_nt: TGTGCCAGCAGTTACGGAGGGGTCCGTGGCTACACCTTC
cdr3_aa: CASSYGGVRGYTF

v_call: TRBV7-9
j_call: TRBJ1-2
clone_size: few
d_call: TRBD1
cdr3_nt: TGTGCCAGCAGCGCGTCCGGGACAGGCTATGGCTACACCTTC
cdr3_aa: CASSASGTGYGYTF